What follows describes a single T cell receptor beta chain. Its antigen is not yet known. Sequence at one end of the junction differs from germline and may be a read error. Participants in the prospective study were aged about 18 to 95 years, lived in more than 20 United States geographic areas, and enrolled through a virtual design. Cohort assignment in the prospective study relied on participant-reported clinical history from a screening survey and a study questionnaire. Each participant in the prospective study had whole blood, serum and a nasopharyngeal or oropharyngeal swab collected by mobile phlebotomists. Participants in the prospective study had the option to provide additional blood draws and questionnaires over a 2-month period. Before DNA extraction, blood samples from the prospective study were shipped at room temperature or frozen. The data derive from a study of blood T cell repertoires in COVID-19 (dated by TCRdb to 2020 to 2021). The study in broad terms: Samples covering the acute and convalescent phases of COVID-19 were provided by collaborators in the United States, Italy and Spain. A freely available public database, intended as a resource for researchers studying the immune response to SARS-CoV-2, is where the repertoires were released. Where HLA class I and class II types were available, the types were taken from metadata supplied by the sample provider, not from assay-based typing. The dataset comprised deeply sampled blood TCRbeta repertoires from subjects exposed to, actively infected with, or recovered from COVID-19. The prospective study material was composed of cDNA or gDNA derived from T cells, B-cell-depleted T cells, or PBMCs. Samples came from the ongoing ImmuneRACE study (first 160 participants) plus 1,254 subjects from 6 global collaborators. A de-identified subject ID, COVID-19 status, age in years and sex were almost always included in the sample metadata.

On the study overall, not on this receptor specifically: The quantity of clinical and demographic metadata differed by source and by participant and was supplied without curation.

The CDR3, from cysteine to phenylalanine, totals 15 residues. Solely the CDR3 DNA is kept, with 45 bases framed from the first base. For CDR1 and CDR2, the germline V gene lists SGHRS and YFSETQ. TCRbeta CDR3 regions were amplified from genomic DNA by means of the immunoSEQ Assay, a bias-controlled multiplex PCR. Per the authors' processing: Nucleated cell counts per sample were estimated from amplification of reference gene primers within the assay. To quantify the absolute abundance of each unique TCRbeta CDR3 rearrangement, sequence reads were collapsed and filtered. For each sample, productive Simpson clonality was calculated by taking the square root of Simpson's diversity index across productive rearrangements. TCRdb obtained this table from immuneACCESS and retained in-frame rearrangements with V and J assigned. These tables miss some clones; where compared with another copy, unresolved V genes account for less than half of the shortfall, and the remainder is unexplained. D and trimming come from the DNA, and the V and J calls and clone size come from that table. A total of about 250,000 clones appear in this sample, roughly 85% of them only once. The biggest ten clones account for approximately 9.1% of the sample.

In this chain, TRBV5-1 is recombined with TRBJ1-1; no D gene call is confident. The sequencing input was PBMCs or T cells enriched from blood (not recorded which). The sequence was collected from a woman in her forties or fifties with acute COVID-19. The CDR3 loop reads CASSLDNLRNAEAFF. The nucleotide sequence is TGCGCCAGCAGCTTGGATAACTTGAGGAACGCTGAAGCTTTCTTT.